Below are 2 T cell receptor beta chains sequenced from a single sample in a study of Ad26.COV2.S vaccination and SARS-CoV-2 variants. Treatment reported: around 19 received Ad26.COV2.S at low or high dose, single or two shots; about 5 received placebo; per-sample allocation not given. Sampling was done on day 63 after the first vaccine or placebo injection. Only in-frame clones appear in the TCRdb table, and some are missing; sequencing was by immunoSEQ multiplex PCR. The table includes about 400,000 clones, 88% detected once. The sample here was peripheral blood, taken in a trial of Ad26.COV2.S vaccine versus placebo. These receptors were taken from a person between 18 and 65 years old who received the Ad26.COV2.S COVID-19 vaccine or a placebo.

On this clone itself: Other DNA variants within this sample encode the same CDR3. The chain uses TRBV7-9 and TRBJ1-1, with D uncertain. V lost 7 bases to trimming and J lost 0 bases, with 3 bases between them. CDR3 length: 11 amino acids. CDR1 SEHNR and CDR2 FQNEAQ come from the germline V gene (reference sequence). CDR3 region: CASTLNTEAFF. CDR3 DNA sequence: TGTGCCAGCACCTTGAACACTGAAGCTTTCTTT.

This clone was counted a single time. The gene calls are TRBV25-1 and TRBJ2-5; D ambiguous. Germline V gene data show CDR1 as MGHDK and CDR2 as SYGVNS. Trimming left V 3 bases short and J 4 bases short, with 3 bases between. CDR3 length: 11 residues. The CDR3 region has the DNA TGTGCCAGCAGTGATAGAGAGACCCAGTACTTC. It encodes CASSDRETQYF.